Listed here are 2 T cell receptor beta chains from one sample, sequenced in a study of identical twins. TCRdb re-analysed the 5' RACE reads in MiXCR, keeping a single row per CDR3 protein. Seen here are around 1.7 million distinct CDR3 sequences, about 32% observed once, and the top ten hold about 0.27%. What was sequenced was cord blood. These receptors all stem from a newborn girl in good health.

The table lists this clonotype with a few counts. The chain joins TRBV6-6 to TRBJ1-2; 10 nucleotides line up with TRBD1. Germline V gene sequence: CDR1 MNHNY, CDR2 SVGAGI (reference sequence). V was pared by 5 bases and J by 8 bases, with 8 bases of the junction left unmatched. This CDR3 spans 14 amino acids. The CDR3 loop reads CASSRSGTGEGYTF. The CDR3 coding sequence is TGTGCCAGCAGTCGATCCGGGACAGGGGAGGGCTACACCTTC.

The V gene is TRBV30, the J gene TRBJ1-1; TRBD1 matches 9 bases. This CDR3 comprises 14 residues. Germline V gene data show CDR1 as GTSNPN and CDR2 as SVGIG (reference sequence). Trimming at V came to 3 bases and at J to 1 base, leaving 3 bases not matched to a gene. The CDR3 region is CAWRYRGPNTEAFF. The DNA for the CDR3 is TGTGCCTGGAGATACAGGGGGCCGAACACTGAAGCTTTCTTT.